The entry below describes one T cell receptor beta chain. Original processing methods: The authors estimated nucleated cell counts from reference gene primer amplification. Sequenced by immunoSEQ multiplex PCR; TCRdb stores in-frame clones only, minus some. The DNA gave D and trimming, while V, J and clone size come from that table. Among some 9,200 clones listed, 75% to 85% were seen once. V was cut by 7 bases and J by 1 base, with 16 bases left in between. CDR3 length: 15 residues. Germline V gene sequence: CDR1 LNHDA, CDR2 SQIVND (reference sequence). The entry originates in a study of blood T cell repertoires in COVID-19. Study-level background: Sites in the United States, Italy and Spain provided acute and convalescent COVID-19 samples. Sources were T cells, B-cell-depleted T cells, or PBMCs; the material itself was cDNA or gDNA.

The specimen was peripheral blood. The genes are TRBV19 and TRBJ1-1, with D possibly matching TRBD1 (6 bases). The receptor comes from a man aged 70-80 years with active COVID-19. The CDR3 DNA reads as TGTGCCAGTAAGGGGGATGGGGTTTGGAACACTGAAGCTTTCTTT. Translating gives CASKGDGVWNTEAFF. The variable domain in full, completed from reference TRBV19 and TRBJ1-1, reads DGGITQSPKYLFRKEGQNVTLSCEQNLNHDAMYWYRQDPGQGLRLIYYSQIVNDFQKGDIAEGYSVSREKKESFPLTVTSAQKNPTAFYLCASKGDGVWNTEAFFGQGTRLTVV.